The TCR beta chain described here comes from a study of Ad26.COV2.S vaccination and SARS-CoV-2 variants. General observations from the study: The TCR breadth and depth analyses may have produced an underestimate of total T cell responses.

Of note for this clone: Its antigen remains unknown.

There are 14 residues in the CDR3. Trimming took 6 bases from V and 3 from J; bases not matched to a gene: 5. Germline loops: CDR1 MNHNY, CDR2 SVGAGI (reference sequence). Treatment in this sample: some 19 received Ad26.COV2.S at low or high dose, single or two shots; about 5 received placebo; per-sample allocation not given. The study sampled participants on day 63 after the first vaccine or placebo injection. Here immunoSEQ multiplex PCR was the method, and the copy in TCRdb shows in-frame clones only, minus some. Of hundreds of thousands of clones in the sample, 75% to 90% were seen once. The specimen was peripheral blood, collected in a trial of Ad26.COV2.S vaccine versus placebo. The receptor was isolated from a person between 18 and 65 years old who received the Ad26.COV2.S COVID-19 vaccine or a placebo. The V call is TRBV6-6, the J call TRBJ2-1; 7 bases are a match to TRBD1. In DNA, the CDR3 is TGTGCCAGCAGGCAGACAGGGTTCTACAATGAGCAGTTCTTC. It specifies CASRQTGFYNEQFF.